What follows describes a single TCR beta chain. What it binds is not known. The genomic DNA of each subset was split evenly across several immunoSEQ plates. The data were produced by immunoSEQ multiplex PCR, yet TCRdb's version contains in-frame clones alone and is incomplete. The sample contains roughly 1,500,000 clones, 95% to 99% of which appear only once. The record originates from a study of shared clonotypes between healthy human individuals. Study-wide findings and caveats: Naive subsets generally exceeded memory subsets in estimated richness. In contrast to clonotypes shared by all four donors, non-shared clonotypes had lower generation probabilities.

V lost 1 base, J lost 0 bases, and 10 bases lay in between. Germline lookup yields CDR1 MDHEN and CDR2 SYDVKM. The CDR3 has 16 residues. Sample: naive CD4+ T cells sorted from blood. The subset here: CD45RA+ positively selected. The clonotype comes from a man aged 30 to 39 in good health. The chain couples TRBV28 to TRBJ2-4, with D possibly TRBD2 on 6 matching bases. CDR3 sequence: CASSLLADIAKNIQYF. The CDR3 nucleotides read TGTGCCAGCAGTTTATTAGCGGATATAGCCAAAAACATTCAGTACTTC.